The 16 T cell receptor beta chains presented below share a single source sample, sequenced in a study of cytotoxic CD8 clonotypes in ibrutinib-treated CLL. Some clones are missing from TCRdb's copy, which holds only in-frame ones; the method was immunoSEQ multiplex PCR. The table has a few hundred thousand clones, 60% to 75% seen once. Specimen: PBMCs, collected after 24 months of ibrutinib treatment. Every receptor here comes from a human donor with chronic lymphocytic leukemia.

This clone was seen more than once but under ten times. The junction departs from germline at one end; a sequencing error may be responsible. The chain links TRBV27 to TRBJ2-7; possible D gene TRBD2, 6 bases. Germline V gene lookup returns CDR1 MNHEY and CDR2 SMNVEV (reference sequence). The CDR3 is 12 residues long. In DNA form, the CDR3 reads TGTGCCAGCAGTTTATCCGGCGGGCGGGAAAACTTC. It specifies CASSLSGGRENF.

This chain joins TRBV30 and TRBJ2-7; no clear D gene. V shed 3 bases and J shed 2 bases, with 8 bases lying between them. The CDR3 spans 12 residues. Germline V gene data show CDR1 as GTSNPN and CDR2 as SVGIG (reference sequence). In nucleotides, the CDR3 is TGTGCCTGGAGACCGGATACCTACGAGCAGTACTTC. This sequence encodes CAWRPDTYEQYF.

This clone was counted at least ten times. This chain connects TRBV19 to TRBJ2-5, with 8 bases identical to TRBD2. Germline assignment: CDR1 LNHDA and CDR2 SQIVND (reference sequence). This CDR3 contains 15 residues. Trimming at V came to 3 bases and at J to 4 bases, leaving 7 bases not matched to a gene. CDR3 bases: TGTGCCAGTAGTATTACGGCGGGAGGTTTAGAGACCCAGTACTTC. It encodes CASSITAGGLETQYF.

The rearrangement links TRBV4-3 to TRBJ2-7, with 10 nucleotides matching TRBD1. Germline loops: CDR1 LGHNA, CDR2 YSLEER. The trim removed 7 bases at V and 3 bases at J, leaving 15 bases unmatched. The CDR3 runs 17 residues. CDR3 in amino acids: CASKQSYFGTGDYEQYF. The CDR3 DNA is TGCGCCAGCAAACAATCGTACTTCGGGACAGGGGACTACGAGCAGTACTTC.

This CDR3 reads CSVEGQGTQLSQETQYF. In nucleotides, the CDR3 is TGCAGCGTTGAAGGTCAGGGCACGCAACTGTCCCAGGAGACCCAGTACTTC. This rearrangement joins TRBV29-1 to TRBJ2-5, with D maybe TRBD1 (5 bases). Germline-derived CDR1 and CDR2 are SQVTM and ANQGSEA. V was trimmed by 1 base and J by 5 bases, leaving 23 bases between them. The CDR3 covers 17 residues.

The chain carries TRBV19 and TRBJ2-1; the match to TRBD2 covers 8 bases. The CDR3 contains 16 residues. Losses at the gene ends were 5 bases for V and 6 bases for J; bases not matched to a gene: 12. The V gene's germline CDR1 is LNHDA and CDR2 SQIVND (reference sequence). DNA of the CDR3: TGTGCCAGTAGTGCCCTACTAGCGGTCCTTGTCAATGAGCAGTTCTTC. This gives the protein CASSALLAVLVNEQFF.

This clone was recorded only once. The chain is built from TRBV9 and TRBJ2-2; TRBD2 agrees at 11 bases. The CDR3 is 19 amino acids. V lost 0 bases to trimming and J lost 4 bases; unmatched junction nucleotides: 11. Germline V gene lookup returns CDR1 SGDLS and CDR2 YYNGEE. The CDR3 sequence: CASSVDELAGGWGTGELFF. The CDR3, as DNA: TGTGCCAGCAGCGTAGACGAGCTAGCGGGAGGCTGGGGCACCGGGGAGCTGTTTTTT.

Written as DNA, the CDR3 is TGTGCCAGCGGACGCGCCACTAGCGGGATAGGTGAGCAGTTCTTC. It yields the protein CASGRATSGIGEQFF. This chain joins TRBV6-5 and TRBJ2-1; TRBD2 agrees at 10 bases. Germline V lookup: CDR1 MNHEY, CDR2 SVGAGI. V was clipped by 8 bases and J by 9 bases; unmatched bases: 13. CDR3 length: 15 amino acids.

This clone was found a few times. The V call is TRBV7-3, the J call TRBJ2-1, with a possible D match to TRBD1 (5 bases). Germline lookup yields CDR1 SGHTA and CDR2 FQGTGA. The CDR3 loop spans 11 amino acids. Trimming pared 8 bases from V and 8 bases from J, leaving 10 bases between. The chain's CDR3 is CASRQNDEQFF. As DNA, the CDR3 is TGTGCCAGCCGACAGAACGATGAGCAGTTCTTC.

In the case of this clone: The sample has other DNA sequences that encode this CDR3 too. The CDR3 loop reads CASSLWGPGANVLTF. In nucleotides, the CDR3 is TGTGCCAGCAGTTTATGGGGGCCTGGGGCCAACGTCCTGACTTTC. V usage is TRBV27 and J usage is TRBJ2-6; a possible D gene is TRBD1 (6 bases). This CDR3 has 15 amino acids. Trimming stripped 1 base from V and 2 bases from J, with 6 bases between. Germline values: CDR1 MNHEY, CDR2 SMNVEV (reference sequence).

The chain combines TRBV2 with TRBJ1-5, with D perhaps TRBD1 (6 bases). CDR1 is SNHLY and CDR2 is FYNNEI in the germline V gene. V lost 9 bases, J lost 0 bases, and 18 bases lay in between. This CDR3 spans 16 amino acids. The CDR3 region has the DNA TGTGCCAGTTCCCCCCCGGACAGATATAGCAATCAGCCCCAGCATTTT. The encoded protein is CASSPPDRYSNQPQHF.

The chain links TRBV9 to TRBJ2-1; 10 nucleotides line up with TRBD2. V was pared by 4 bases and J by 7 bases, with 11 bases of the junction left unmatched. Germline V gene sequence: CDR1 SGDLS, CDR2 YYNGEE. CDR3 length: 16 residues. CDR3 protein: CASSFPSGRAGNEQFF. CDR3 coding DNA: TGTGCCAGCAGCTTCCCGAGCGGGAGGGCCGGGAATGAGCAGTTCTTC. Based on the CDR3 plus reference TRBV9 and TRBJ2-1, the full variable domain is DSGVTQTPKHLITATGQRVTLRCSPRSGDLSVYWYQQSLDQGLQFLIQYYNGEERAKGNILERFSAQQFPDLHSELNLSSLELGDSALYFCASSFPSGRAGNEQFFGPGTRLTVL.

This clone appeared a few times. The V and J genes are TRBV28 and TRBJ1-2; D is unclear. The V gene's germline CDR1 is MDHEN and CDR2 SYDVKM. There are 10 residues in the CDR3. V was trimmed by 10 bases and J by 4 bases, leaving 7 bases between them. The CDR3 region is CAIGPYGYTF. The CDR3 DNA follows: TGTGCCATAGGCCCCTATGGCTACACCTTC.

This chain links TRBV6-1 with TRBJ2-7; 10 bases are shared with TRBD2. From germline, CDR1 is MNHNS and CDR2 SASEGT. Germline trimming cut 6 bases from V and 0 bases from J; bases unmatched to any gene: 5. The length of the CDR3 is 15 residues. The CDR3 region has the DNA TGTGCCAGCAGCCGGACTAGCGGTTACTCCTACGAGCAGTACTTC. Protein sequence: CASSRTSGYSYEQYF.

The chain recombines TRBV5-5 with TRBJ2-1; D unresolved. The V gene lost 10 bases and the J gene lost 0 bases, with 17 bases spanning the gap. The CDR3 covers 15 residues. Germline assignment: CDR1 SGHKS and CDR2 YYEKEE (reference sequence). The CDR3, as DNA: TGTGCCTCCGAGGCCCCTCCCCCCTCCTACAATGAGCAGTTCTTC. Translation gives CASEAPPPSYNEQFF.

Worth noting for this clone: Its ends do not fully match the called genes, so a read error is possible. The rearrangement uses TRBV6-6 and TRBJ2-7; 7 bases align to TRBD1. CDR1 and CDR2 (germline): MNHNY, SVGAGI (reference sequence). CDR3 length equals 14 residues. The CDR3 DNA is TGTGCCAGCAGTTCCGACAGGGTGAAATACGAGCAGTGCTTC. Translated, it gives CASSSDRVKYEQCF.